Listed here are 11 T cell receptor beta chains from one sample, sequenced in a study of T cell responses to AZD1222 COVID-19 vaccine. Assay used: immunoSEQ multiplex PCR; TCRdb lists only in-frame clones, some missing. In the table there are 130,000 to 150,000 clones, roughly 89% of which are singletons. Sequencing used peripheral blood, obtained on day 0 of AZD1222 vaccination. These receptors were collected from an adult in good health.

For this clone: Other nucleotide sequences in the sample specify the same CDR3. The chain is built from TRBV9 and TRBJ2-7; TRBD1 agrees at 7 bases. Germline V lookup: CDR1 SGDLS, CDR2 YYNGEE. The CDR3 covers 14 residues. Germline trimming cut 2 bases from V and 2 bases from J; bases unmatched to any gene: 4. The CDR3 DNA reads TGTGCCAGCAGCGTCGGACAGGAGACCTACGAGCAGTACTTC. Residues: CASSVGQETYEQYF.

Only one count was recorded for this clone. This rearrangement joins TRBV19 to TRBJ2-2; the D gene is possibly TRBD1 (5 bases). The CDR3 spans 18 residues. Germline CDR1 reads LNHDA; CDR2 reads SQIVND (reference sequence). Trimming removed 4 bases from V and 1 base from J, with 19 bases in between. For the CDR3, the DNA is TGTGCCAGTAGTACAATAAGGATCCAGGGTAGGAACACCGGGGAGCTGTTTTTT. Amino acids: CASSTIRIQGRNTGELFF.

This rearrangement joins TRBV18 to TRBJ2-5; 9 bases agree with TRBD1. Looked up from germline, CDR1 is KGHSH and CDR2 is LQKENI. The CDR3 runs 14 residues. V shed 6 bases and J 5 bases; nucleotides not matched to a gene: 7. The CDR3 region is CASSPGTGKETQYF. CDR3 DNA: TGTGCCAGCTCCCCCGGGACAGGGAAGGAGACCCAGTACTTC.

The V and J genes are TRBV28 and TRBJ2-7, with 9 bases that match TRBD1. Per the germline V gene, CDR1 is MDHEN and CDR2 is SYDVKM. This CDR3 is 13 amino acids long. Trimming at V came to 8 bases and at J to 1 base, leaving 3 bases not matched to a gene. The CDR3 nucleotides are TGTGCCAGCCGGGACAGGGAATCCTACGAGCAGTACTTC. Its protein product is CASRDRESYEQYF. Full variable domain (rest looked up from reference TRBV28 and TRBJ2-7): DVKVTQSSRYLVKRTGEKVFLECVQDMDHENMFWYRQDPGLGLRLIYFSYDVKMKEKGDIPEGYSVSREKKERFSLILESASTNQTSMYLCASRDRESYEQYFGPGTRLTVT.

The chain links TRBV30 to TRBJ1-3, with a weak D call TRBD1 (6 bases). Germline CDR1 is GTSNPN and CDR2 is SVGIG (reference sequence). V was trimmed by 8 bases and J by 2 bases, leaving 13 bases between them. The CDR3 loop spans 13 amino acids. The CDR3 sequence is CAGGYRAGNTIYF. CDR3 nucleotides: TGTGCCGGCGGTTACAGGGCTGGAAACACCATATATTTT.

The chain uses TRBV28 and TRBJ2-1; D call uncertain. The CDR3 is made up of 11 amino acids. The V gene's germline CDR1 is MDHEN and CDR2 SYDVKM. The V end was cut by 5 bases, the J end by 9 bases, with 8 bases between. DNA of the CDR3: TGTGCCAGCAGTACTCTCACTGAGCAGTTCTTC. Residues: CASSTLTEQFF.

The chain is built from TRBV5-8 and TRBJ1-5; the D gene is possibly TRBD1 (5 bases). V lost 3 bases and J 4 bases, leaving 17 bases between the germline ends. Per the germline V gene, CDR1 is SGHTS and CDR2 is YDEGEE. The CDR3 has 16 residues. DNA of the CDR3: TGTGCCAGCAGCTACTGGGACCTGCAAAAGAATCAGCCCCAGCATTTT. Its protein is CASSYWDLQKNQPQHF.

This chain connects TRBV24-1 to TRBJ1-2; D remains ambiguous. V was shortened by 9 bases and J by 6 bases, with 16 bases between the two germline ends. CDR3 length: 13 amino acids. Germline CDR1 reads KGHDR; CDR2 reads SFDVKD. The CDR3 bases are TGTGCCACCCCTGGTTGGAGTTGGCATGGCTACACCTTC. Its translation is CATPGWSWHGYTF.

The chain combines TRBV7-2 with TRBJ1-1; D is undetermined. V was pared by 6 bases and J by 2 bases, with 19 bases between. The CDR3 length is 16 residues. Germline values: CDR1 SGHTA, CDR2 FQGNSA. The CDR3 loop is CASSQNRGLRNTEAFF. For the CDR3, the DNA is TGTGCCAGCAGTCAAAATCGAGGACTGCGAAACACTGAAGCTTTCTTT.

The CDR3 loop is CASSGGTDGNTIYF. As DNA, the CDR3 is TGTGCCAGCAGTGGCGGGACAGATGGAAACACCATATATTTT. This chain joins TRBV28 and TRBJ1-3; 7 bases are a match to TRBD1. Trimming cost V 5 bases and J 3 bases; bases outside gene matches: 4. Germline lookup yields CDR1 MDHEN and CDR2 SYDVKM. The CDR3 is made up of 14 amino acids.

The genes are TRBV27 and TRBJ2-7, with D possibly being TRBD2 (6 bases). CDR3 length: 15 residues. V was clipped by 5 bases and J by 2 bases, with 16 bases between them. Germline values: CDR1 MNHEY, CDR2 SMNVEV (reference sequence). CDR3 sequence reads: CASSLLEGSAYEQYF. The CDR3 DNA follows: TGTGCCAGCAGTCTCCTGGAGGGTTCAGCCTACGAGCAGTACTTC.